Below are 26 T cell receptor beta chains sequenced from a single sample in a study of shared clonotypes between healthy human individuals (TCRdb year 2020). The library was generated by the immunoSEQ multiplex PCR assay. TCRdb holds this immuneACCESS table with in-frame rearrangements only. Some clones are missing; in checked studies, unresolved V genes explain under half, and the rest has no known cause. Within this sample are 450,000 to 500,000 clones, with over 70% of them counted one time only. The ten largest clones capture roughly 13% of the sample. Sequenced input: PBMCs. Source of these receptors: a woman aged 40 to 50 in good health. Some clones in this sample may be carry-over from other donors' samples.

The chain employs TRBV5-1 and TRBJ2-1; no clear D. The CDR3 covers 13 residues. V lost 7 bases, J lost 2 bases, and 10 bases lay in between. Germline assignment: CDR1 SGHRS and CDR2 YFSETQ. DNA of the CDR3: TGCGCCAGCGGTCCCGATACCTACAATGAGCAGTTCTTC. Protein: CASGPDTYNEQFF.

The genes are TRBV7-3 and TRBJ2-1; maybe TRBD2 (6 bases). The CDR3 runs 17 residues. V was shortened by 1 base and J by 0 bases, with 13 bases between the two germline ends. Germline values: CDR1 SGHTA, CDR2 FQGTGA. The CDR3 reads CASSLRGAGGSYNEQFF. The CDR3 DNA follows: TGTGCCAGCAGCTTAAGGGGAGCGGGTGGCTCCTACAATGAGCAGTTCTTC.

This chain uses TRBV6-5 with TRBJ2-5; 7 nucleotides align to TRBD2. Germline V gives CDR1 MNHEY, CDR2 SVGAGI. The CDR3 has 11 amino acids. The CDR3 is CAVGRGETQYF. In DNA form, the CDR3 reads TGTGCAGTTGGGAGGGGCGAGACCCAGTACTTC.

The rearrangement links TRBV5-4 to TRBJ2-7, with D unclear. This CDR3 comprises 14 residues. CDR1 and CDR2 (germline): SGHNT, YYREEE (reference sequence). V gave up 0 bases and J gave up 3 bases, with 10 bases separating them. This CDR3 reads CASSLGSADYEQYF. CDR3 bases: TGTGCCAGCAGCTTGGGGTCGGCAGACTACGAGCAGTACTTC.

The CDR3 reads CASSPRQGAAEQYF. The CDR3 DNA sequence: TGTGCCAGCAGCCCGAGACAGGGGGCGGCCGAGCAGTACTTC. This chain links TRBV7-8 with TRBJ2-7, with 10 bases fitting TRBD1. V was pared by 5 bases and J by 6 bases, with 7 bases of the junction left unmatched. Per the germline V gene, CDR1 is SGHVS and CDR2 is FQNEAQ. The CDR3 contains 14 residues.

As concerns this clone: With only one base between it and a far larger clone, this is likely a read error. The V and J genes are TRBV2 and TRBJ1-4; D is perhaps TRBD1 (5 bases). The CDR3 is 16 amino acids. Germline CDR1 and CDR2: SNHLY and FYNNEI. CDR3 residues: CASSESGARTNEELFF. CDR3 DNA: TGTGCCAGCAGTGAGTCCGGGGCGCGAACTAATGAAGAACTGTTTTTT.

J is TRBJ1-2 and V is TRBV5-1; 10 bases line up with TRBD1. The CDR3 covers 16 residues. V trimming: 3 bases; J trimming: 6 bases; junction bases outside the gene matches: 11. Germline V CDR1 and CDR2: SGHRS, YFSETQ. This CDR3 is CASSWPETGGADGYTF. The CDR3 DNA reads TGCGCCAGCAGCTGGCCGGAGACAGGGGGCGCGGATGGCTACACCTTC.

The chain uses TRBV27 and TRBJ2-7; D unclear. CDR3 length: 12 amino acids. V dropped 5 bases and J dropped 3 bases, with 8 bases sitting between them. CDR1 and CDR2 (germline): MNHEY, SMNVEV (reference sequence). The CDR3, as DNA: TGTGCCAGCAGTGGCAGGAACTACGAGCAGTACTTC. This sequence encodes CASSGRNYEQYF.

This clone was detected only once. The CDR3 coding sequence is TGTGCCAGTAGACCTCCAGGTGGGGTCAATCAGCCCCAGCATTTT. Translated, it gives CASRPPGGVNQPQHF. The chain couples TRBV19 to TRBJ1-5; D is unresolved. CDR1 and CDR2 (germline): LNHDA, SQIVND (reference sequence). The CDR3 consists of 15 residues. The V gene lost 6 bases and the J gene lost 3 bases, with 15 bases spanning the gap.

In this sample, this clone turned up once. J is TRBJ2-1 and V is TRBV6-4; D may be TRBD1 or TRBD2 (6 bases each). Germline-derived CDR1 and CDR2 are MRHNA and SNTAGT. The V end lost 5 bases, the J end lost 3 bases, and 14 bases lay between the germline ends. This CDR3 is built from 15 residues. The CDR3 DNA reads TGTGCCAGCAGTCCGAACGGGGGCGACTACAATGAGCAGTTCTTC. Encoded protein: CASSPNGGDYNEQFF.

This clone was seen once. The chain carries TRBV29-1 and TRBJ2-3; 8 nucleotides match TRBD2. V shed 2 bases, J shed 1 base, and the junction held 2 bases outside the gene matches. Germline V gene lookup returns CDR1 SQVTM and CDR2 ANQGSEA. The CDR3 loop spans 14 amino acids. CDR3 region: CSVETGGGTDTQYF. For the CDR3, the DNA is TGCAGCGTTGAAACGGGGGGGGGCACAGATACGCAGTATTTT.

This clone showed up just once. The gene calls are TRBV19 and TRBJ1-1; D not resolved. The V gene's germline CDR1 is LNHDA and CDR2 SQIVND (reference sequence). The CDR3 covers 14 residues. V lost 3 bases to trimming and J lost 1 base, with 9 bases between them. CDR3 bases: TGTGCCAGTAGTATTATGGCTTCGAACACTGAAGCTTTCTTT. Protein product: CASSIMASNTEAFF.

This clone was recorded many times. The same CDR3 also results from other DNA sequences found in this sample. V usage is TRBV2 and J usage is TRBJ1-5; 8 nucleotides agree with TRBD1. CDR3 length equals 15 residues. Germline CDR1 reads SNHLY; CDR2 reads FYNNEI. J was trimmed by 5 bases and V by 0 bases; bases with no gene match: 3. The CDR3 loop is CASSEAGQGDQPQHF. The CDR3, as DNA: TGTGCCAGCAGTGAAGCCGGACAGGGCGATCAGCCCCAGCATTTT.

V gene TRBV14 combines with J gene TRBJ2-7; maybe TRBD2 (6 bases). This CDR3 comprises 14 residues. In germline, CDR1 is SGHDN, CDR2 FVKESK. V lost 1 base to trimming and J lost 3 bases, with 10 bases between them. The CDR3 spells CASSQGLGDYEQYF. The CDR3 DNA reads TGTGCCAGCAGCCAAGGACTAGGGGACTACGAGCAGTACTTC.

This clone appeared once. This chain links TRBV28 with TRBJ2-2, with 7 bases lining up with TRBD2. The CDR3 length is 15 residues. The germline V gene encodes CDR1 MDHEN and CDR2 SYDVKM. V shed 5 bases, J shed 3 bases, and the junction held 6 bases outside the gene matches. In DNA form, the CDR3 reads TGTGCCAGCAGTCCGGGCGGGAGTGACACCGGGGAGCTGTTTTTT. Encoded protein: CASSPGGSDTGELFF. Looking up the rest from reference TRBV28 and TRBJ2-2 gives the full variable domain: DVKVTQSSRYLVKRTGEKVFLECVQDMDHENMFWYRQDPGLGLRLIYFSYDVKMKEKGDIPEGYSVSREKKERFSLILESASTNQTSMYLCASSPGGSDTGELFFGEGSRLTVL.

The chain is built from TRBV27 and TRBJ2-1, with TRBD2 identical over 11 bases. Losses at the gene ends were 6 bases for V and 4 bases for J; bases not matched to a gene: 5. Germline values: CDR1 MNHEY, CDR2 SMNVEV (reference sequence). This CDR3 is 15 amino acids long. Here the CDR3 reads CASRRGLAAYNEQFF. In DNA form, the CDR3 reads TGTGCCAGCAGACGGGGACTAGCGGCATACAATGAGCAGTTCTTC.

The rearrangement uses TRBV5-1 and TRBJ2-7; D is unclear. From germline, CDR1 is SGHRS and CDR2 YFSETQ. Between the trimmed V and J ends, which lost 4 bases and 6 bases, there was a span of 11 bases. This CDR3 has 12 amino acids. This chain's CDR3 is CASSLIPGEQYF. DNA of the CDR3: TGCGCCAGCAGCCTCATCCCAGGCGAGCAGTACTTC.

As to this clone: A single base separates this from a much larger clone, so it may be a read error. This chain joins TRBV5-4 and TRBJ2-3; TRBD2 might be the D (6 bases). Germline values: CDR1 SGHNT, CDR2 YYREEE (reference sequence). The CDR3 extends over 13 amino acids. Trimming removed 4 bases from V and 6 bases from J, with 12 bases in between. The CDR3 DNA follows: TGTGCCAGCAGCCGGCGGGGCCAGGATACGCAGTATTTT. Translation gives CASSRRGQDTQYF.

The chain links TRBV6-1 to TRBJ2-2, with D possibly matching TRBD1 (5 bases). Germline-derived CDR1 and CDR2 are MNHNS and SASEGT. V lost 7 bases, J lost 3 bases, and 12 bases lay in between. The CDR3 runs to 14 residues. CDR3 sequence: CASNFVRDTGELFF. The CDR3 DNA follows: TGTGCCAGCAACTTCGTCAGGGACACCGGGGAGCTGTTTTTT.

This clone was seen once. This probably arose from a read error, given a far larger clone one base away. The chain couples TRBV6-5 to TRBJ1-1; D unclear. The V gene's germline CDR1 is MNHEY and CDR2 SVGAGI. The V and J ends lost 6 bases and 5 bases respectively, with 19 bases between them. This CDR3 has 15 residues. The CDR3 region is CASSLDGKGWTEAFF. The CDR3 DNA sequence: TGTGCCAGCAGCCTCGATGGTAAGGGATGGACTGAAGCTTTCTTT.

Note on this clone: A far larger clone is off by one base, so a read error is likely. The same CDR3 arises from other DNA sequences in this sample as well. The V and J genes are TRBV5-1 and TRBJ1-1; TRBD1 agrees at 7 bases. V lost 8 bases and J lost 7; bases outside the gene matches: 11. This CDR3 comprises 13 residues. Germline CDR1 SGHRS, CDR2 YFSETQ. This CDR3 is CASSPDRPFEAFF. Here the CDR3 DNA reads TGCGCCAGTAGCCCGGACAGGCCTTTTGAAGCTTTCTTT.

The sample holds one count of this clone. Other DNA variants within this sample encode the same CDR3. The rearrangement links TRBV7-3 to TRBJ2-2; D call uncertain. The CDR3 runs 13 residues. Germline V gene sequence: CDR1 SGHTA, CDR2 FQGTGA. Trimming cost V 2 bases and J 4 bases, with 5 bases left between them. The CDR3 bases are TGTGCCAGCAGCTTAGGCGGCACCGGGGAGCTGTTTTTT. Its protein product is CASSLGGTGELFF.

This sequence joins TRBV28 and TRBJ1-2; D is possibly TRBD1 (5 bases). CDR3 length: 18 amino acids. V gave up 6 bases and J gave up 1 base, with 24 bases separating them. In germline, CDR1 is MDHEN, CDR2 SYDVKM. Written as DNA, the CDR3 is TGTGCCAGCAGCGACAATTGGGGGAAGAAGGGGATTAACTATGGCTACACCTTC. Its protein is CASSDNWGKKGINYGYTF.

The J gene is TRBJ2-7, the V gene TRBV15, with D possibly TRBD2 on 6 matching bases. Germline V gene sequence: CDR1 LNHNV, CDR2 YYDKDF (reference sequence). Trimming cost V 1 base and J 3 bases, with 10 bases left between them. There are 14 residues in the CDR3. The CDR3: CATSRGAGFYEQYF. Written as DNA, the CDR3 is TGTGCCACCAGCAGAGGGGCGGGATTCTACGAGCAGTACTTC. Filled out from reference TRBV15 and TRBJ2-7, the complete variable domain reads DAMVIQNPRYQVTQFGKPVTLSCSQTLNHNVMYWYQQKSSQAPKLLFHYYDKDFNNEADTPDNFQSRRPNTSFCFLDIRSPGLGDTAMYLCATSRGAGFYEQYFGPGTRLTVT.

The genes are TRBV30 and TRBJ2-1, with no clear D. This CDR3 comprises 11 residues. The germline V and J ends were trimmed by 7 bases and 5 bases, with 9 bases remaining between them. Per the germline V gene, CDR1 is GTSNPN and CDR2 is SVGIG (reference sequence). The CDR3 here is CASNNNNEQFF. CDR3 DNA sequence: TGTGCCTCCAACAATAACAATGAGCAGTTCTTC.

V is TRBV30 and J is TRBJ2-1; D is ambiguous. Germline CDR1 reads GTSNPN; CDR2 reads SVGIG (reference sequence). The V gene lost 4 bases and the J gene lost 9 bases, with 22 bases spanning the gap. This CDR3 is built from 15 residues. Written as DNA, the CDR3 is TGTGCCTGGACACCACGGCGAGCGTCGGCCGGTGAGCAGTTCTTC. It is translated as CAWTPRRASAGEQFF.